This is a list of T cell receptor beta chains from one sample in a study of cytomegalovirus exposure and HLA in healthy donors. Repertoires were generated with immunoSEQ multiplex PCR, while TCRdb's copy carries only in-frame clones and drops some. The profile shows about 130,000 clones, roughly four fifths of them singletons. The sequenced sample consisted of PBMCs. The receptor source for this set is a woman in her forties or fifties in good health and CMV-seropositive. Both conserved end residues are part of each CDR3. Fields, in order: CDR3 protein, V gene, J gene.

CDR3aa: CASSYLARGNSPLHF; v_gene: TRBV6-5; j_gene: TRBJ1-6
CDR3aa: CASSYGGASGANVLTF; v_gene: TRBV6-5; j_gene: TRBJ2-6
CDR3aa: CASSRPDRIGTDTQYF; v_gene: TRBV5-1; j_gene: TRBJ2-3
CDR3aa: CASSWTGDTEAFF; v_gene: TRBV5-1; j_gene: TRBJ1-1
CDR3aa: CASSKVSLTRHVKNEQYF; v_gene: TRBV21-1; j_gene: TRBJ2-7
CDR3aa: CASSLETGRQYF; v_gene: TRBV13; j_gene: TRBJ2-7
CDR3aa: CASSLMTGYETQYF; v_gene: TRBV11-3; j_gene: TRBJ2-5
CDR3aa: CASSSLAGETQYF; v_gene: TRBV19; j_gene: TRBJ2-5
CDR3aa: CASSEAGDTEAFF; v_gene: TRBV7-9; j_gene: TRBJ1-1
CDR3aa: CASSVGTYNEQFF; v_gene: TRBV9; j_gene: TRBJ2-1
CDR3aa: CASSTSGQGSNEQFF; v_gene: TRBV19; j_gene: TRBJ2-1